This T cell receptor (beta chain) is drawn from a study of blood T cells in healthy people across ages. Study-wide findings and caveats: Significant beta diversity loss was already apparent by age approximately 37, declining roughly linearly. Estimated diversity, derived from one million T cells, was regarded as an underestimate.

The second PCR ran roughly 6 to 12 cycles with a sample-barcoded 5' primer and J-beta primers. TCRdb re-analysed the 5' RACE reads in MiXCR, keeping a single row per CDR3 protein. This sample has some 710,000 distinct CDR3 sequences; around half occur once, and the top ten carry about a sixth. This clonotype was seen a few times. Its specificity is not known. This could be a read error, since a much larger clone is one nucleotide away. Donors were systemically healthy Caucasian individuals from Russia aged roughly 6 to 90 years. Source material: blood. This sequence was found in an elderly man in good health.

In nucleotides, the CDR3 is TGTGCCAGCAGCCCTGAACTAGCGGGGACAGATGCGCAGTATTTT. Translated: CASSPELAGTDAQYF. The chain has TRBV12-3 or TRBV12-4 and TRBJ2-3; 10 bases map to TRBD2. The CDR3 is 15 residues long.